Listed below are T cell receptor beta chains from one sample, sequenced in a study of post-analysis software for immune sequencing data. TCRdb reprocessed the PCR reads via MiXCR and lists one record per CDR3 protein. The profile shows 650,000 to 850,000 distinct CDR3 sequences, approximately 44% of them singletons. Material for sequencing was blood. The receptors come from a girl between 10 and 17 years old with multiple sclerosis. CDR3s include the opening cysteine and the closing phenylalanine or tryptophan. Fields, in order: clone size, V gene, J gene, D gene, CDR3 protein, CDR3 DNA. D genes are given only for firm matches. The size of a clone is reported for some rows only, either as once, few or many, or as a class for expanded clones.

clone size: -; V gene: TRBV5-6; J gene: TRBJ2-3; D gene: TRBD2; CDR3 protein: CASSLEQRGTDTQYF; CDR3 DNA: TGTGCCAGCAGCTTGGAACAGCGGGGGACAGATACGCAGTATTTT
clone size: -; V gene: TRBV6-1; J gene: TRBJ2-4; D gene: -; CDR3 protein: CASSEYPPALTKNIQYF; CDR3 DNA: TGTGCCAGCAGTGAATATCCGCCGGCCCTGACCAAAAACATTCAGTACTTC
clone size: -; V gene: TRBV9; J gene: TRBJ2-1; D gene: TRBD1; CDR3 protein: CASGQGFEETQFF; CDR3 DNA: TGTGCCAGCGGACAGGGATTCGAAGAGACCCAGTTCTTC
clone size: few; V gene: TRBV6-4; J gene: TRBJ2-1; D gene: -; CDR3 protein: CASSVQGGTVAYNEQFF; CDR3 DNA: TGTGCCAGCAGTGTCCAGGGGGGCACCGTAGCCTACAATGAGCAGTTCTTC
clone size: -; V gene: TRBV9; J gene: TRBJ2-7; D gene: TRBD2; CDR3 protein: CASSVGREGLEQYF; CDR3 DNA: TGTGCCAGCAGCGTAGGGCGGGAGGGCCTCGAGCAGTACTTC
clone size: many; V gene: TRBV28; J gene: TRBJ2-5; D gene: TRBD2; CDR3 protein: CASSAEEGLALAETQYF; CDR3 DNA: TGTGCCAGCAGCGCAGAGGAGGGACTAGCGTTGGCGGAGACCCAGTACTTC
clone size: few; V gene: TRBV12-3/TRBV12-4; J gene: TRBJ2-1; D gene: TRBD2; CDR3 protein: CANSLSGGDEQFF; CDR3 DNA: TGTGCCAACAGTCTTTCGGGGGGAGACGAGCAGTTCTTC
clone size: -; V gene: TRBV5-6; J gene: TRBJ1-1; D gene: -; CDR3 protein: CASSRDPGTEAFF; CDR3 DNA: TGTGCCAGCAGCCGGGACCCTGGGACTGAAGCTTTCTTT
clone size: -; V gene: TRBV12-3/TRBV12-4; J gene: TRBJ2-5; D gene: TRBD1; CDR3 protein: CASSPGTGPETQYF; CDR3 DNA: TGTGCCAGCTCCCCCGGGACAGGCCCGGAGACCCAGTACTTC
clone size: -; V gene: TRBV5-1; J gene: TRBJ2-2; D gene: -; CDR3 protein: CASSLVERASTGELFF; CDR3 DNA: TGCGCCAGCAGCTTGGTCGAGCGGGCATCCACCGGGGAGCTGTTTTTT
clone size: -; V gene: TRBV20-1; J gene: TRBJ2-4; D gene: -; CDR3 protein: CSAHSKGRAAKNIQYF; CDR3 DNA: TGCAGTGCCCACTCAAAAGGCCGGGCGGCCAAAAACATTCAGTACTTC
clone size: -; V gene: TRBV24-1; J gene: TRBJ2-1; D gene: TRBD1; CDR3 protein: CATRTTGDGNNEQFF; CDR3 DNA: TGTGCCACCAGGACCACAGGGGATGGAAACAATGAGCAGTTCTTC
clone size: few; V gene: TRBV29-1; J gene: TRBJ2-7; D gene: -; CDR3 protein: CSVGPGEGEQYF; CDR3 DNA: TGCAGCGTTGGCCCGGGGGAAGGCGAGCAGTACTTC
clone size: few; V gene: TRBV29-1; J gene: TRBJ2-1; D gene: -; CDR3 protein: CSVEGGIVAQFF; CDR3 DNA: TGCAGCGTTGAGGGGGGCATAGTAGCGCAGTTCTTC
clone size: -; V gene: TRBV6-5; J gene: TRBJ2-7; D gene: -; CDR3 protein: CASSYSGHSYEQYF; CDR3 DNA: TGTGCCAGCAGTTACTCTGGACATTCCTACGAGCAGTACTTC
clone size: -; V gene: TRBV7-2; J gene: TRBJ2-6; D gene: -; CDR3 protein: CASSPEATGANVLTF; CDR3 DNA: TGTGCCAGCAGCCCGGAGGCCACCGGGGCCAACGTCCTGACTTTC
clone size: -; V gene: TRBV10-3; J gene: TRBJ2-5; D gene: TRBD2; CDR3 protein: CAIRGLAGETQYF; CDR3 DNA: TGTGCCATCAGGGGACTAGCGGGAGAGACCCAGTACTTC
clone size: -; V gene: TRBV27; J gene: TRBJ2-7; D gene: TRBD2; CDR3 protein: CASSHNRDYLYEQYF; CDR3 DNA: TGTGCCAGCAGCCACAACCGGGACTACCTCTACGAGCAGTACTTC
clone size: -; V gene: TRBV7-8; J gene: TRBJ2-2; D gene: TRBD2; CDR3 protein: CASTHIAEREGPPGELFF; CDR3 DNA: TGTGCCAGCACTCACATCGCAGAGCGGGAGGGCCCCCCCGGGGAGCTGTTTTTT
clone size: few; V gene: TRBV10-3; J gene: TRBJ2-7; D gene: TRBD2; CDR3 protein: CAIKAAGSSYEQYF; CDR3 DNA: TGTGCCATCAAAGCAGCGGGGAGCTCCTACGAGCAGTACTTC
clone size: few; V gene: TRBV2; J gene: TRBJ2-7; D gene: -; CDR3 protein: CASGSGWYEQYF; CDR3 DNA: TGTGCCAGCGGCTCAGGGTGGTACGAGCAGTACTTC
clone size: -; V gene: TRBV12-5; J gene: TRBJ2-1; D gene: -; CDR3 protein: CASASQGNSYNEQFF; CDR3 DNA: TGTGCTAGTGCTTCTCAGGGGAACTCCTACAATGAGCAGTTCTTC
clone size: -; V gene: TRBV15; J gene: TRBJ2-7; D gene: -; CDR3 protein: CATSREKGWRLGSYEQYF; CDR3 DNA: TGTGCCACCAGCAGAGAAAAGGGCTGGCGTTTAGGCTCCTACGAGCAGTACTTC
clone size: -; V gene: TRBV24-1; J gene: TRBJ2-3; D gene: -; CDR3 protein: CATSDFGGPNTQYF; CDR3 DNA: TGTGCCACCAGTGATTTTGGCGGGCCTAATACGCAGTATTTT
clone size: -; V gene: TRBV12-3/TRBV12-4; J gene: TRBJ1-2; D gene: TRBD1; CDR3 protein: CASSPSGQVNYGYTF; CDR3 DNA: TGTGCCAGCAGTCCCAGCGGACAGGTTAACTATGGCTACACCTTC
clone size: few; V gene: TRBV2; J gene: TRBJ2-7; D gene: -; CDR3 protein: CASIVGQSSYEQYF; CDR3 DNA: TGTGCCAGCATTGTTGGACAGAGCTCCTACGAGCAGTACTTC
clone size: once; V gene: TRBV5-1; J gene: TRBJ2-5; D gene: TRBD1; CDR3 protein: CASSLGGQGARETQYF; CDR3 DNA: TGCGCCAGCAGCTTGGGGGGACAGGGGGCGAGAGAGACCCAGTACTTC
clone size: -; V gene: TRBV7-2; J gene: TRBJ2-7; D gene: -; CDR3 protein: CASSPRTGPLYEQYF; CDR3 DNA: TGTGCCAGCAGCCCCAGAACCGGGCCGCTCTACGAGCAGTACTTC
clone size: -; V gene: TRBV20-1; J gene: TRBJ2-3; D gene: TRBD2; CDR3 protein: CSAARLAGSTDTQYF; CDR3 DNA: TGCAGTGCTGCCCGACTAGCGGGAAGCACAGATACGCAGTATTTT
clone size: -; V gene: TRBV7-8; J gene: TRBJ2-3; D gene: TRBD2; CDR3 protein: CASSRDGRGSTDTQYF; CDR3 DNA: TGTGCCAGCAGCCGGGACGGGAGGGGCAGCACAGATACGCAGTATTTT
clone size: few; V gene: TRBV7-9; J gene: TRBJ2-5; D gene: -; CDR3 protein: CASSPLPLQGPKTQYF; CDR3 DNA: TGTGCCAGCAGCCCCTTACCTCTCCAGGGCCCAAAGACCCAGTACTTC
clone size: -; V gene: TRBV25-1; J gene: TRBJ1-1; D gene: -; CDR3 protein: CASSERRARNTEAFF; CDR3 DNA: TGTGCCAGCAGTGAAAGGAGGGCCCGGAACACTGAAGCTTTCTTT
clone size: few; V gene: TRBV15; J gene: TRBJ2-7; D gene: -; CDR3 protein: CATSRGWRDEQYF; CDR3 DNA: TGTGCCACCAGCAGAGGGTGGAGGGACGAGCAGTACTTC
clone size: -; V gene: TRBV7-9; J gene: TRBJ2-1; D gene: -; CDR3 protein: CASSGRQGSYNEQFF; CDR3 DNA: TGTGCCAGCAGCGGACGCCAGGGGAGCTACAATGAGCAGTTCTTC
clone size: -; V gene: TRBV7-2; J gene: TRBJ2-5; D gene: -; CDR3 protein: CASSDFVGGQRGETQYF; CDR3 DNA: TGTGCCAGCAGCGATTTTGTGGGAGGGCAAAGGGGGGAGACCCAGTACTTC
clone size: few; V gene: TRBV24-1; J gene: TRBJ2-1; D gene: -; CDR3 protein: CATSDSWAGEQFF; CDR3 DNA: TGTGCCACCAGTGATTCGTGGGCGGGTGAGCAGTTCTTC
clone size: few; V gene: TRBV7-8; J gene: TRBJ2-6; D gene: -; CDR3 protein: CASRSKDSGANVLTF; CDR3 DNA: TGTGCCAGCAGATCCAAAGACTCTGGGGCCAACGTCCTGACTTTC
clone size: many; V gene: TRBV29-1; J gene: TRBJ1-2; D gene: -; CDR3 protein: CSVEPGRDYGYTF; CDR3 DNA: TGCAGCGTTGAGCCCGGAAGGGACTATGGCTACACCTTC
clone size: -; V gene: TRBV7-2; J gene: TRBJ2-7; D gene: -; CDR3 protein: CASSLEAGVEQYF; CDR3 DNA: TGTGCCAGCAGCTTAGAGGCAGGGGTCGAGCAGTACTTC
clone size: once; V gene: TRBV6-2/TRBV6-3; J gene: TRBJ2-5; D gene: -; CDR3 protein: CASTVDQLGGGYQETQYF; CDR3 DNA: TGTGCCAGCACCGTGGACCAGCTCGGTGGGGGATATCAAGAGACCCAGTACTTC
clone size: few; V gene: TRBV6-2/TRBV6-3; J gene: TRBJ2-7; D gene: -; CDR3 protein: CATKRGSLQRRGYEQYF; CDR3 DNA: TGTGCCACCAAGAGGGGCAGCTTACAAAGAAGGGGTTACGAGCAGTACTTC
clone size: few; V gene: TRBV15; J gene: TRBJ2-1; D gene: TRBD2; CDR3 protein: CATSRDKSGSVHNEQFF; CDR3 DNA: TGTGCCACCAGCAGAGATAAAAGCGGGAGTGTCCACAATGAGCAGTTCTTC
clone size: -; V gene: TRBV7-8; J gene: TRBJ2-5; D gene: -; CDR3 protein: CASAPRTAKQETQYF; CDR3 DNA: TGTGCCAGCGCGCCAAGGACAGCCAAGCAAGAGACCCAGTACTTC
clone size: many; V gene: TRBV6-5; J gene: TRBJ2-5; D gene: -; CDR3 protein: CASCHPKGAQYF; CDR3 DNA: TGTGCCAGCTGCCACCCCAAAGGGGCCCAGTACTTC
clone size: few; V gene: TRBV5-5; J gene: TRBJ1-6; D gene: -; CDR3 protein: CASSLGFDRANSPLHF; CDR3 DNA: TGTGCCAGCAGCTTGGGTTTCGACAGAGCTAATTCACCCCTCCACTTT
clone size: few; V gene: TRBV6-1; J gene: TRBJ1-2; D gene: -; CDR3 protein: CASTRLAGTQSNYGYTF; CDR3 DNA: TGTGCCAGCACTCGCCTCGCGGGGACGCAATCGAACTATGGCTACACCTTC
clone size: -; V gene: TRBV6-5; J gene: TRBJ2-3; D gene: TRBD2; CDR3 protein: CASSHTSGGTDTQYF; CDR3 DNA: TGTGCCAGCAGCCACACTAGCGGGGGCACAGATACGCAGTATTTT
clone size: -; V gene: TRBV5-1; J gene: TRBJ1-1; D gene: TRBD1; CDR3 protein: CASSYRQGNPEAFF; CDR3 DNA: TGCGCCAGCAGCTATAGACAGGGTAACCCTGAAGCTTTCTTT
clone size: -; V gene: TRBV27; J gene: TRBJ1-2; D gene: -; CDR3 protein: CASSFRGGDYGYTF; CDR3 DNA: TGTGCCAGCAGTTTCCGGGGAGGGGACTATGGCTACACCTTC
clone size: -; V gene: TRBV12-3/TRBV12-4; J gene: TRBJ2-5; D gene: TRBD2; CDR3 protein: CASSRTSEIGAEETQYF; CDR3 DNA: TGTGCCAGCAGCCGGACTAGCGAGATAGGGGCGGAGGAGACCCAGTACTTC
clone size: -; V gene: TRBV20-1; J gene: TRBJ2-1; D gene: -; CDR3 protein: CSAPRWAGNEQFF; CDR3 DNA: TGCAGTGCCCCTAGGTGGGCAGGAAATGAGCAGTTCTTC
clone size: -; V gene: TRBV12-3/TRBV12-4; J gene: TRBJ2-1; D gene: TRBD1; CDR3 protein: CASILDRGYGNEQFF; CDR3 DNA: TGTGCCAGCATCTTAGACAGGGGGTACGGCAATGAGCAGTTCTTC
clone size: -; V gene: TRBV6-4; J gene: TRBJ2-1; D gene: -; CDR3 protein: CASSGNTNEQFF; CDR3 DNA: TGTGCCAGCAGTGGTAACACCAATGAGCAGTTCTTC
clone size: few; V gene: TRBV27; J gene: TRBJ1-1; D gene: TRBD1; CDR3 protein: CASSSTGGNTEAFF; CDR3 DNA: TGTGCCAGCAGTTCAACAGGGGGAAACACTGAAGCTTTCTTT
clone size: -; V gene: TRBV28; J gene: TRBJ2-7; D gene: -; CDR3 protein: CASSLPLVLQGSSYEQYF; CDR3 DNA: TGTGCCAGCAGTTTGCCTCTCGTCCTACAGGGTAGCTCCTACGAGCAGTACTTC
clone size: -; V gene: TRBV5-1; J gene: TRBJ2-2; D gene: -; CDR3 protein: CASSFDSGNTGELFF; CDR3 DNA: TGCGCCAGCAGCTTTGACAGCGGAAACACCGGGGAGCTGTTTTTT
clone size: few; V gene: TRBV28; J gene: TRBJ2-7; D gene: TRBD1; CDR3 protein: CASSSTGTGYEQYF; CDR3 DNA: TGTGCCAGCAGTTCCACCGGGACAGGGTACGAGCAGTACTTC
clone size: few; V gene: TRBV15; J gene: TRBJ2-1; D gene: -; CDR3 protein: CATSRDQVRYNEQFF; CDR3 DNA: TGTGCCACCAGCAGAGATCAGGTTAGATACAATGAGCAGTTCTTC
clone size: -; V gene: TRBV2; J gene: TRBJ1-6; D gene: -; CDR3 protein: CASSELEVTDSPLHF; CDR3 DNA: TGTGCCAGCAGTGAATTGGAGGTCACGGATTCACCCCTCCACTTT